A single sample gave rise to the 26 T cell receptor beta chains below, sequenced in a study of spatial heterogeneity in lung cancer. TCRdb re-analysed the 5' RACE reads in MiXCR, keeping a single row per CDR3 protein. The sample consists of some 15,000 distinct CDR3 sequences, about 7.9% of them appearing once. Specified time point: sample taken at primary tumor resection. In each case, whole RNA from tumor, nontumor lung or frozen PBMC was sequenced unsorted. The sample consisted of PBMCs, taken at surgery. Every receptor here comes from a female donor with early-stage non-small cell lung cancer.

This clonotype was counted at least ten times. DNA of the CDR3: TGTGCCAGCAGCCAAGATAGGAGGTTGAGCACAGATACGCAGTATTTT. This translates into CASSQDRRLSTDTQYF. The chain joins TRBV4-2 to TRBJ2-3; D may be TRBD2 (5 bases). V was trimmed by 0 bases and J by 0 bases, leaving 10 bases between them. Germline CDR1 and CDR2: LGHNA and YNFKEQ. The CDR3 totals 16 residues.

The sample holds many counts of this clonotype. The CDR3 protein is CSVIFTSFREQYF. CDR3 DNA: TGCAGCGTCATCTTTACTAGCTTCAGGGAGCAGTACTTC. The chain carries TRBV29-1 and TRBJ2-7, with a tentative D call TRBD2 (6 bases). V lost 6 bases, J lost 7 bases, and 19 bases lay in between. The V gene's germline CDR1 is SQVTM and CDR2 ANQGSEA. The CDR3 totals 13 residues.

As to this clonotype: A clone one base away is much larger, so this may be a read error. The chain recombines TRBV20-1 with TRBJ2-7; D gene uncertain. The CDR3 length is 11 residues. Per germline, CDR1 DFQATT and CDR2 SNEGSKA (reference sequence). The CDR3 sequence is CSASREYEQNF. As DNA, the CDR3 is TGCAGTGCTAGCAGAGAATACGAGCAGAACTTC.

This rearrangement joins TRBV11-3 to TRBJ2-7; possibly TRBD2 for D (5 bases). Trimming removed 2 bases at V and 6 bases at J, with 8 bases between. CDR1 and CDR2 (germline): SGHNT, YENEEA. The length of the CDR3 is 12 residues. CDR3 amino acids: CASSLTGGEQYF. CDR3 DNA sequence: TGTGCCAGCAGCTTAACCGGAGGCGAGCAGTACTTC.

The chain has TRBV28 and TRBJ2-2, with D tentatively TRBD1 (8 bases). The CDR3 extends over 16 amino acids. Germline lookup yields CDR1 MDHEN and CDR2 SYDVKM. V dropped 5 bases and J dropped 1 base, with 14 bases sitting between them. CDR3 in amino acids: CASSPRGTGNTGELFF. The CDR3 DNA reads TGTGCCAGCAGTCCGCGGGGGACAGGGAACACCGGGGAGCTGTTTTTT. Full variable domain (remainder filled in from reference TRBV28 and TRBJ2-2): DVKVTQSSRYLVKRTGEKVFLECVQDMDHENMFWYRQDPGLGLRLIYFSYDVKMKEKGDIPEGYSVSREKKERFSLILESASTNQTSMYLCASSPRGTGNTGELFFGEGSRLTVL.

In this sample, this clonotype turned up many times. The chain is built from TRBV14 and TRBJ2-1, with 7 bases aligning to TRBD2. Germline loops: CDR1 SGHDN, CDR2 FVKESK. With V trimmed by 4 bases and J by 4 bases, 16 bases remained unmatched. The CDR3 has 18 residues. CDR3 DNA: TGTGCCAGCAGCCCCGGATCCAGACTAGCCGCGACGTACAATGAGCAGTTCTTC. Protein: CASSPGSRLAATYNEQFF.

The DNA for the CDR3 is TGTGCCAGCAGCCCGACCTGGAGGGACGGCGCCAAAAACATTCAGTACTTC. Translated: CASSPTWRDGAKNIQYF. This chain uses TRBV12-3 or TRBV12-4 with TRBJ2-4; the D gene is possibly TRBD2 (6 bases). This CDR3 has 17 residues. Trimming removed 6 bases from V and 1 base from J, with 19 bases in between.

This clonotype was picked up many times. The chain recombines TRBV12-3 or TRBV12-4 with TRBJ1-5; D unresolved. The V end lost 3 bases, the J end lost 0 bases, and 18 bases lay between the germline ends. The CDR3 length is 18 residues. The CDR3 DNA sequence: TGTGCCAGCAGTTTTTCCCAATCCAGCAGATATAGCAATCAGCCCCAGCATTTT. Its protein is CASSFSQSSRYSNQPQHF.

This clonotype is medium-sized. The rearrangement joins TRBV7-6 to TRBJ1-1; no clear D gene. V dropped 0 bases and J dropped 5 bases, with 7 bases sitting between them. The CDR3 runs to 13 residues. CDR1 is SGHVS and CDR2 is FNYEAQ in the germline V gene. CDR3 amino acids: CASSLAAVTEAFF. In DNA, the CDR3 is TGTGCCAGCAGCTTAGCGGCGGTTACTGAAGCTTTCTTT.

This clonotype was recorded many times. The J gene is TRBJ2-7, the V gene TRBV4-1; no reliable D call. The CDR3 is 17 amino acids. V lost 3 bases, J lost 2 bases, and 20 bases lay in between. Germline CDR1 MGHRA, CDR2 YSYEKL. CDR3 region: CASSQIITPGAPYEQYF. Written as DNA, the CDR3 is TGCGCCAGCAGCCAGATCATCACCCCGGGCGCCCCCTACGAGCAGTACTTC.

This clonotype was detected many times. CDR3 DNA: TGTGCCAGCAGCTTGAGGCGGGTTCGCTCAGCGGGAGCAAACAATGAGCAGTTCTTC. Its translation: CASSLRRVRSAGANNEQFF. V is TRBV7-9 and J is TRBJ2-1, with 8 nucleotides matching TRBD2. There are 19 residues in the CDR3. The germline CDR1 and CDR2 sequences are SEHNR and FQNEAQ (reference sequence). The V and J ends lost 3 bases and 5 bases, in that order; junction bases with no gene match: 18.

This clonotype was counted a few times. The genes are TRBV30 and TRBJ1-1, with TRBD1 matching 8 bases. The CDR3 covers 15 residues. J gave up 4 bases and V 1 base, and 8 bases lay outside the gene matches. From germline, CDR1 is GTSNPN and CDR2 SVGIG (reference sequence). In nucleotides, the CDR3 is TGTGCCTGGAGTGCTCGGACAGGGTGGGGCACTGAAGCTTTCTTT. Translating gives CAWSARTGWGTEAFF.

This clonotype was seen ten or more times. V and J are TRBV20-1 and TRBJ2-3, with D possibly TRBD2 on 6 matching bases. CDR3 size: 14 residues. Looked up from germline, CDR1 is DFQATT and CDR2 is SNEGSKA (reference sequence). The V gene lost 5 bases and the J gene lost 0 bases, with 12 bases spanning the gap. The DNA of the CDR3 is TGCAGTGCTCAGATGAGCGGGAGCACAGATACGCAGTATTTT. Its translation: CSAQMSGSTDTQYF.

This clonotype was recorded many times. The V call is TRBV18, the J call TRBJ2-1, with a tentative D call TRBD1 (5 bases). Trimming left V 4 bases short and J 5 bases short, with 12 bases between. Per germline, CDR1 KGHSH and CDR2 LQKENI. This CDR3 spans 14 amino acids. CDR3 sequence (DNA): TGTGCCAGCTCACAAACACAGGTGAACAATGAGCAGTTCTTC. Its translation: CASSQTQVNNEQFF.

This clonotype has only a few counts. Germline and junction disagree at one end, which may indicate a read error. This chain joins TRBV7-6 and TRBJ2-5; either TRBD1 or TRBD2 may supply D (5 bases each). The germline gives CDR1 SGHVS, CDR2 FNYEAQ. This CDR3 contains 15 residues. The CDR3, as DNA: TGTGTCAGCAGCTTAGGCATACGGGACGTACAGACCCAGTACTTC. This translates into CVSSLGIRDVQTQYF.

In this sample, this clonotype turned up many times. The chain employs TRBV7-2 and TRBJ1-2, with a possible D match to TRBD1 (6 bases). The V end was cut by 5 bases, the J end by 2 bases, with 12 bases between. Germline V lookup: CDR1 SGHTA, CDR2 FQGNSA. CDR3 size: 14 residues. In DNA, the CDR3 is TGTGCCAGCAGCCAGCGGGACAAGAACTATGGCTACACCTTC. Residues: CASSQRDKNYGYTF. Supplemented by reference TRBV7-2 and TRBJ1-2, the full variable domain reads GAGVSQSPSNKVTEKGKDVELRCDPISGHTALYWYRQSLGQGLEFLIYFQGNSAPDKSGLPSDRFSAERTGGSVSTLTIQRTQQEDSAVYLCASSQRDKNYGYTFGSGTRLTVV.

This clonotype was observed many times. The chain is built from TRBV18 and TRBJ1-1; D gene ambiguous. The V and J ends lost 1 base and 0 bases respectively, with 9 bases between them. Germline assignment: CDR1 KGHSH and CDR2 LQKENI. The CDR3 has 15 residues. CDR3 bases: TGTGCCAGCTCACCACTCGACACCCTGAACACTGAAGCTTTCTTT. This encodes CASSPLDTLNTEAFF. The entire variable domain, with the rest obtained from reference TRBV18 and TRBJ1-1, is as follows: NAGVMQNPRHLVRRRGQEARLRCSPMKGHSHVYWYRQLPEEGLKFMVYLQKENIIDESGMPKERFSAEFPKEGPSILRIQQVVRGDSAAYFCASSPLDTLNTEAFFGQGTRLTVV.

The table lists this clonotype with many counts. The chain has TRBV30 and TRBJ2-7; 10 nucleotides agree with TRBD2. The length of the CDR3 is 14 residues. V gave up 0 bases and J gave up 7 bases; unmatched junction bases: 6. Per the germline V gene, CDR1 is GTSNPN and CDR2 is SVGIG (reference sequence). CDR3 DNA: TGTGCCTGGAGTGTAGGCCTAGCGGGGGTTGAGCAGTACTTC. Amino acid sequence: CAWSVGLAGVEQYF.

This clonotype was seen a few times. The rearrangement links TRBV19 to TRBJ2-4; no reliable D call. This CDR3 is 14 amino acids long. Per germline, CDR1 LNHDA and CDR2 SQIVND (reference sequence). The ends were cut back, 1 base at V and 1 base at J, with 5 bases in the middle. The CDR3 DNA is TGTGCCAGTAGTATAGGGGCTGCCAAAAACATTCAGTACTTC. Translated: CASSIGAAKNIQYF.

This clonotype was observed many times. The CDR3 loop is CAARVGGQQYNEQFF. The CDR3 bases are TGTGCCGCAAGGGTAGGGGGACAGCAATACAATGAGCAGTTCTTC. V is TRBV21-1 and J is TRBJ2-1; TRBD1, as called in the table, went unchecked against the DNA. TRBV21-1 is a pseudogene. CDR3 size: 15 residues.

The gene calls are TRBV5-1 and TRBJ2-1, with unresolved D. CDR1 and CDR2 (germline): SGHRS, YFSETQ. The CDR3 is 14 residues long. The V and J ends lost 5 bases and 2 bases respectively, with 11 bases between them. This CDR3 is CASSPSGPYNEQFF. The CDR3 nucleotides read TGCGCCAGCAGTCCCTCGGGTCCCTACAATGAGCAGTTCTTC.

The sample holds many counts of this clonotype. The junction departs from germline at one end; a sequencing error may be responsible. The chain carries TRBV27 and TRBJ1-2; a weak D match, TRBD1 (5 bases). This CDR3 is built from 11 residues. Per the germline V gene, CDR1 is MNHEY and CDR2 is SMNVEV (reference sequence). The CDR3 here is CASSLRVRGVF. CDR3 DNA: TGTGCCAGCAGTTTGCGGGTTAGAGGGGTCTTC.

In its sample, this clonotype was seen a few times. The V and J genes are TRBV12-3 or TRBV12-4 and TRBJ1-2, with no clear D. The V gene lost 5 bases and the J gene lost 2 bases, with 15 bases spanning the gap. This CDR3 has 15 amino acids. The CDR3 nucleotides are TGTGCCAGCAGTCCCTGGGTGGCGACCAACTATGGCTACACCTTC. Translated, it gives CASSPWVATNYGYTF.

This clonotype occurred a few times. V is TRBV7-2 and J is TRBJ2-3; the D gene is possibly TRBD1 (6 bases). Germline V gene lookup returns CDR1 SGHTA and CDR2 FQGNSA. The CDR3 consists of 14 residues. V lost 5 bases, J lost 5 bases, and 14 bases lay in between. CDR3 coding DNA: TGTGCCAGCAGCATCACGGCAGGGGAAGATACGCAGTATTTT. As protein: CASSITAGEDTQYF.

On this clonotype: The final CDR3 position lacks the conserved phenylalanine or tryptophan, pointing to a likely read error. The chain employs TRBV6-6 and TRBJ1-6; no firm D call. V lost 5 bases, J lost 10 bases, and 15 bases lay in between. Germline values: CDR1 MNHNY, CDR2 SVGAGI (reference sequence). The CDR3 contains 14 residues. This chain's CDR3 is CASSLPTDVSPLHL. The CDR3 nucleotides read TGTGCCAGCAGTCTACCCACGGACGTGTCACCCCTCCACCTT.

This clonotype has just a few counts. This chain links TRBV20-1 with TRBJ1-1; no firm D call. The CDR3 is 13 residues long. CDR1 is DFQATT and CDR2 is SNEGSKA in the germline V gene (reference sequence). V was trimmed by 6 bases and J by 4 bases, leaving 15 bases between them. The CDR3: CSAPAIRGTEAFF. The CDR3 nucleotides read TGCAGTGCCCCTGCCATCCGTGGCACTGAAGCTTTCTTT.